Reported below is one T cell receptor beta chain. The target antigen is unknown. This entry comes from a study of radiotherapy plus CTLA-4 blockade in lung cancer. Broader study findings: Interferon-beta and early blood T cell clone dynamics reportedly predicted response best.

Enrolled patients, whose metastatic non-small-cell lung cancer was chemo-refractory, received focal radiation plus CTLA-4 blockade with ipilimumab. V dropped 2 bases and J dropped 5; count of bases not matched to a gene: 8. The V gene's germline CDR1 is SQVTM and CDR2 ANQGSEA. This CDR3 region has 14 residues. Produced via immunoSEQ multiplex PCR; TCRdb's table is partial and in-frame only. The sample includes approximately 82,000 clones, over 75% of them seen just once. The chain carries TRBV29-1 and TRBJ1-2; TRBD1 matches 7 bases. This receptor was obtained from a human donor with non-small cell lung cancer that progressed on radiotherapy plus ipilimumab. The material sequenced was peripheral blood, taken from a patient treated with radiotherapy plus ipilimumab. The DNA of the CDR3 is TGCAGCGTTGAAATGGGTTCAGGGGGTTATGGCTACACCTTC. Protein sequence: CSVEMGSGGYGYTF.